The sequence of this TCR beta chain was determined in a study of a mutant IDH1 vaccine in newly diagnosed glioma. Generated by immunoSEQ multiplex PCR, the TCRdb table keeps only in-frame clones and is missing some. The sample holds about 94,000 clones; roughly 86% are singletons and the top ten take roughly 0.74%. In germline, CDR1 is LNHNV, CDR2 YYDKDF (reference sequence). The CDR3 sequence is 12 residues long. V was shortened by 3 bases and J by 8 bases, with 8 bases between the two germline ends. Time point given: week 47, end of study. A 20-mer mutant IDH1 peptide at 300 ug was injected subcutaneously with topical imiquimod. Remarks on this clone: What it binds is not known.

The receptor was derived from a woman aged 50 to 65 with glioma. Material: PBMCs, obtained from a glioma patient whose treatment included an IDH1 peptide vaccine. This chain connects TRBV15 to TRBJ2-1; the D is unclear. The CDR3 reads CATSSVRDEQFF. In DNA, the CDR3 is TGTGCCACCAGCAGCGTACGGGATGAGCAGTTCTTC.